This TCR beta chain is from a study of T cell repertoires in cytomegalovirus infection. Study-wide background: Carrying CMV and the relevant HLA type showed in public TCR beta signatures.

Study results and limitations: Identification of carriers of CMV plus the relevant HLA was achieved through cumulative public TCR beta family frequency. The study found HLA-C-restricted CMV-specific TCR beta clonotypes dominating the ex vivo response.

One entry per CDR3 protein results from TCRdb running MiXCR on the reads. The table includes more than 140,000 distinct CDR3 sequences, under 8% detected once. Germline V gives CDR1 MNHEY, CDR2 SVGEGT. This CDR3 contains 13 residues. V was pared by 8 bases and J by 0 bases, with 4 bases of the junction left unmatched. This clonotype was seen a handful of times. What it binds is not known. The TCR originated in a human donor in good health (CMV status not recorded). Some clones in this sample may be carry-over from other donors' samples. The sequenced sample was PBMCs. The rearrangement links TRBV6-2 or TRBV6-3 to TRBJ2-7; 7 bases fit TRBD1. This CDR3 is CASVGQYSYEQYF. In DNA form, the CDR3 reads TGTGCCAGCGTGGGACAGTACTCCTACGAGCAGTACTTC.